The 5 T cell receptor beta chains below were found in one sample sequenced in a study of type 1 regulatory T cells. The antigens of these receptors remain unknown. A single record per CDR3 protein comes from TCRdb applying MiXCR to the reads. This table has some 60,000 distinct CDR3 sequences, roughly 60% appearing once. Sequencing was carried out using cultured non-Tr1 T cells, either the whole culture or a sorted T cell fraction (not recorded which). All receptors derive from a human donor in good health.

The rearrangement links TRBV27 to TRBJ1-5, with 8 bases aligning to TRBD1. CDR3 length equals 13 residues. Germline CDR1 MNHEY, CDR2 SMNVEV (reference sequence). With 8 bases clipped from V and 4 bases from J, the junction kept 4 bases outside the gene matches. CDR3 nucleotide sequence: TGTGCCAGCTCAGGGGGCTGGAATCAGCCCCAGCATTTT. It translates to CASSGGWNQPQHF.

This clonotype was found many times. In DNA form, the CDR3 reads TGTGCCAGCAGTGAATTGATTAGTACTGAAGCTTTCTTT. Its translation: CASSELISTEAFF. The chain employs TRBV25-1 and TRBJ1-1; unclear D gene. V was cut by 1 base and J by 5 bases, with 8 bases left in between. CDR1 and CDR2 (germline): MGHDK, SYGVNS. CDR3 length: 13 amino acids. The whole variable domain, remainder taken from reference TRBV25-1 and TRBJ1-1, is EADIYQTPRYLVIGTGKKITLECSQTMGHDKMYWYQQDPGMELHLIHYSYGVNSTEKGDLSSESTVSRIRTEHFPLTLESARPSHTSQYLCASSELISTEAFFGQGTRLTVV.

This clonotype appeared once. This chain uses TRBV10-3 with TRBJ2-1; TRBD2 aligns across 16 bases. The ends lost 2 bases at V and 7 bases at J; junction bases unmatched: 8. The CDR3 loop spans 18 amino acids. Germline-derived CDR1 and CDR2 are ENHRY and SYGVKD. CDR3 DNA: TGTGCCATCAGTGAGAATCCGGGACTAGCGGGAGGGCTAAATGAGCAGTTCTTC. The encoded protein is CAISENPGLAGGLNEQFF.

The J gene is TRBJ2-7, the V gene TRBV5-6; D ambiguous. The CDR3 length is 13 residues. V was trimmed by 1 base and J by 2 bases, leaving 7 bases between them. Per germline, CDR1 SGHDT and CDR2 YYEEEE. The CDR3 region is CASSLFQTYEQYF. The CDR3 DNA is TGTGCCAGCAGCTTGTTCCAGACCTACGAGCAGTACTTC.

The rearrangement joins TRBV7-2 to TRBJ2-1; maybe TRBD1 (6 bases). Trimming removed 3 bases at V and 6 bases at J, with 15 bases between. Germline CDR1 is SGHTA and CDR2 is FQGNSA. The CDR3 is made up of 15 amino acids. CDR3 sequence: CASSFRAGEINEQFF. In nucleotides, the CDR3 is TGTGCCAGCAGCTTTCGCGCAGGGGAAATCAATGAGCAGTTCTTC.